This T cell receptor (beta chain) was recovered during a study of regulatory T cells in long-lasting Graves disease. Whole-study findings and limits: New patients shared about a thousand public clonotypes, fewer than the 2,741 shared by persistent patients.

CDR3 size: 14 residues. Trimming stripped 4 bases from V and 3 bases from J, with 13 bases between. Per the germline V gene, CDR1 is MDHEN and CDR2 is SYDVKM. Arm-PCR of CDR3 regions with iRepertoire HTBI primers generated TCR beta libraries. One entry per CDR3 protein results from TCRdb running MiXCR on the multiplex PCR reads. The table has some 450,000 distinct CDR3 sequences, 23% seen once. The time point denotes: persistent/refractory GD, antithyroid drugs over 5 years with positive TRAb. The authors made the TCR library using RNA they extracted from PBMCs. It was by American Thyroid Association guidelines that Graves' disease was diagnosed. This clonotype was recorded at least ten times. Its antigen is undetermined.

The chain combines TRBV28 with TRBJ2-7; D uncertain. Source: peripheral blood mononuclear cells (PBMCs), taken when the disease was refractory, from a patient treated with antithyroid drugs. This receptor was taken from a female donor with Graves disease. This CDR3 is CASSSLPANYEQYF. The DNA for the CDR3 is TGTGCCAGCAGTTCCCTGCCAGCCAACTACGAGCAGTACTTC.